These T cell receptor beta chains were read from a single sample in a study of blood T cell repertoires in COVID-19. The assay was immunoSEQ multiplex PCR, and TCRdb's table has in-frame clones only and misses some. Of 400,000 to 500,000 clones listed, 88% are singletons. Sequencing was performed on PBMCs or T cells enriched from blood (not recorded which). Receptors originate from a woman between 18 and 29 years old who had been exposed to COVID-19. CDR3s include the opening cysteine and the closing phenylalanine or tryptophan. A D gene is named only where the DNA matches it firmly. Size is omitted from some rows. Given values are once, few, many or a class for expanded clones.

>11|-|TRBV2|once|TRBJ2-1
TGTGCCAGCAGCGACTCTGCGGAGCAGTTCTTC
CASSDSAEQFF
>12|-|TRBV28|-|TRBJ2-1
TGTGCCAGCGGTTTCGTCGGACAAAGTGAGTTCTTC
CASGFVGQSEFF
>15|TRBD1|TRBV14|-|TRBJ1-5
TGTGCCAGCAGCCTATCAGGGGGCGGCAATCAGCCCCAGCATTTT
CASSLSGGGNQPQHF
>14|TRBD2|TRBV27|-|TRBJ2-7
TGTGCCAGCAGTTTACTAGCGGCATCCTACGAGCAGTACTTC
CASSLLAASYEQYF
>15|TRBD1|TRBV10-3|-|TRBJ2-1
TGTGCCATCAGTGAAAGGGACAGGGGGCACAATGAGCAGTTCTTC
CAISERDRGHNEQFF
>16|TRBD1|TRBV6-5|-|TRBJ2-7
TGTGCCAGCAGTTACGGGCCCGGGACAGAACCCTACGAGCAGTACTTC
CASSYGPGTEPYEQYF
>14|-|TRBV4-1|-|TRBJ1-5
TGCGCCAGCAGCCAAGCCGACGGAGTTCAGCCCCAGCATTTT
CASSQADGVQPQHF
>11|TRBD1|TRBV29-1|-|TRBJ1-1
TGCAGCGTTGGGAAATCAGGGGGAGCTTTCTTT
CSVGKSGGAFF
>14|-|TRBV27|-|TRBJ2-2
TGTGCCAGCAGTTTCTACCGCGTTACCGGGGAGCTGTTTTTT
CASSFYRVTGELFF
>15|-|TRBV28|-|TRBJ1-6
TGTGCCAGCAGTTTTCGGGATACCTATAATTCACCCCTCCACTTT
CASSFRDTYNSPLHF
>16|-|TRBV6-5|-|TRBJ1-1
TGTGCCAGCAGTTACTCAAGTATCGGGGGGCCAACTGAAGCTTTCTTT
CASSYSSIGGPTEAFF
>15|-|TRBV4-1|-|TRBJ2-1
TGCGCCAGCAGCCAAGATCCAGGTACCTACAATGAGCAGTTCTTC
CASSQDPGTYNEQFF
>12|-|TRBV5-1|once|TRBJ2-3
TGCGCCAGCAGCTTAGCGGGAGATACGCAGTATTTT
CASSLAGDTQYF
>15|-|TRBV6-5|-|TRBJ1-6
TGTGCCAGCAGTCCCTTGGGTAGGGGGAATTCACCCCTCCACTTT
CASSPLGRGNSPLHF
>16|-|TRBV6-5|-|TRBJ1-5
TGTGCCAGCAGTTACTTTCCCCAGGGCACCAATCAGCCCCAGCATTTT
CASSYFPQGTNQPQHF
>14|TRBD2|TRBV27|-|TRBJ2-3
TGTGCCAGCAGTTTTAGCGGGGGAGCAGATACGCAGTATTTT
CASSFSGGADTQYF
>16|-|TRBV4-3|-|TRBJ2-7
TGCGCCAGCAGCCAAGAGTTGACAGTAAACTCCTACGAGCAGTACTTC
CASSQELTVNSYEQYF
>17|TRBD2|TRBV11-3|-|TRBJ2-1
TGTGCCAGCAGCCCCCTTCCGGGACTAGCGGGAGCCCATGAGCAGTTCTTC
CASSPLPGLAGAHEQFF